One and the same sample provided the 9 T cell receptor beta chains below, sequenced in a study of blood T cell repertoires in COVID-19. Sequenced by immunoSEQ multiplex PCR; TCRdb stores in-frame clones only, minus some. The data show 37,000 or so clones, with roughly 73% seen just once and less than 40% held by the top ten. The sample comprised peripheral blood. The receptors originated from a man aged 55-75 years with acute or convalescent COVID-19.

The chain has TRBV4-3 and TRBJ1-5; the D gene is possibly TRBD1 (5 bases). The CDR3 is 14 residues long. CDR1 and CDR2 from the germline V gene are LGHNA and YSLEER. The V and J ends lost 3 bases and 0 bases respectively, with 6 bases between them. The CDR3 loop reads CASSHDSSNQPQHF. CDR3 nucleotides: TGCGCCAGCAGCCATGACAGTAGCAATCAGCCCCAGCATTTT.

The V call is TRBV7-2, the J call TRBJ2-5, with a weak D call TRBD2 (5 bases). This CDR3 is built from 13 residues. Germline lookup yields CDR1 SGHTA and CDR2 FQGNSA. Trimming removed 5 bases from V and 5 bases from J, with 12 bases in between. CDR3 nucleotides: TGTGCCAGCAGCCCGTCCTCGGGGGAGACCCAGTACTTC. Translating gives CASSPSSGETQYF.

The V and J genes are TRBV3-1 (or the pseudogene TRBV3-2) and TRBJ2-7; 8 bases line up with TRBD2. This CDR3 has 14 amino acids. Trimming cost V 0 bases and J 7 bases; bases outside gene matches: 5. Germline assignment: CDR1 LGHDT and CDR2 YNNKEL (reference sequence). Written as DNA, the CDR3 is TGTGCCAGCAGCCAAGATTACAGCGGGAGTGAGCAGTACTTC. Its translation is CASSQDYSGSEQYF.

This chain connects TRBV7-9 to TRBJ1-1; 7 bases fit TRBD1. After removal of 3 bases from V and 9 bases from J, the junction contained 13 bases not matched to a gene. The CDR3 spans 15 residues. The germline CDR1 and CDR2 sequences are SEHNR and FQNEAQ (reference sequence). The CDR3 here is CASSFLTGIDVKAFF. The CDR3 DNA follows: TGTGCCAGCAGCTTTCTGACAGGGATTGACGTTAAAGCTTTCTTT.

V is TRBV21-1 and J is TRBJ2-7; the table calls TRBD2, which could not be checked here. TRBV21-1 is a pseudogene segment. This CDR3 is built from 15 residues. In nucleotides, the CDR3 is TGTGCCAGCAGCAAAGCTTGGACTATCTCCTACGAGCAGTACTTC. This translates into CASSKAWTISYEQYF.

This clone was detected only once. This chain connects TRBV18 to TRBJ2-5; TRBD1 matches at 8 bases. J lost 5 bases, V lost 3 bases, and 8 bases had no gene match. In germline, CDR1 is KGHSH, CDR2 LQKENI. The CDR3 runs to 15 residues. This CDR3 reads CASSPPGQAWETQYF. DNA of the CDR3: TGTGCCAGCTCACCCCCGGGACAGGCCTGGGAGACCCAGTACTTC.

The genes are TRBV3-1 (or the pseudogene TRBV3-2) and TRBJ2-1; 8 nucleotides match TRBD2. The V gene end was trimmed by 2 bases and the J gene end by 4 bases; junction bases not matched to a gene: 10. Germline V gene data show CDR1 as LGHDT and CDR2 as YNNKEL (reference sequence). CDR3 length equals 17 residues. The CDR3 nucleotides are TGTGCCAGCAGCCAAAGGTGGTTTAGCGGGGATTACAATGAGCAGTTCTTC. This gives the protein CASSQRWFSGDYNEQFF.

This clone was counted between two and nine times. The J gene is TRBJ2-7, the V gene TRBV7-2, with D unclear. The germline V gene has CDR1 SGHTA and CDR2 FQGNSA. This CDR3 has 13 amino acids. The ends were cut back, 5 bases at V and 2 bases at J, with 10 bases in the middle. Here the CDR3 DNA reads TGTGCCAGCAGCCCAGGCCCAGCCTACGAGCAGTACTTC. Its translation: CASSPGPAYEQYF.

The CDR3 here is CASSPGGGPTDTQYF. The CDR3 bases are TGTGCCAGCAGCCCGGGCGGGGGTCCCACAGATACGCAGTATTTT. The gene calls are TRBV11-3 and TRBJ2-3, with 7 positions matching TRBD2. The CDR3 has 15 amino acids. The J segment lost 2 bases and the V segment lost 5 bases, leaving 7 bases of the junction unmatched. Germline V gene sequence: CDR1 SGHNT, CDR2 YENEEA.